This T cell receptor (beta chain) emerged from a study of human T cells and chemical hapten exposure. Between the trimmed V and J ends, which lost 0 bases and 6 bases, there was a span of 10 bases. The CDR3 covers 13 residues. Germline V gene data show CDR1 as SGHRS and CDR2 as YFSETQ. Comment on this clonotype: Its antigen is not known.

Findings of the study overall: Clustering by CDR3 similarity yielded significantly more large clusters from expanded TCRs than controls.

Regarding time point: pre-sensitization, week 0. Documented treatment: therapeutic diphenylcyclopropenone sensitization with weekly scalp DPC. TCRdb fed the RACE reads into MiXCR, producing one record per CDR3 protein. The data hold tens of thousands of distinct CDR3 sequences, with roughly 9.9% observed a single time. Source: whole blood, taken in connection with sensitization to the hapten diphenylcyclopropenone (DPC). This clonotype was sampled from a middle-aged woman with alopecia areata. Some clones in this sample may be carry-over from other donors' samples. The chain has TRBV5-1 and TRBJ2-7, with D perhaps TRBD2 (5 bases). The CDR3 DNA is TGCGCCAGCAGCTTGGCCGGGGTCCCCGAGCAGTACTTC. Translating gives CASSLAGVPEQYF.